This T cell receptor (beta chain) was sequenced for a study of cytomegalovirus exposure and HLA in healthy donors. Trimming pared 1 base from V and 6 bases from J, leaving 14 bases between. Germline values: CDR1 SGHNT, CDR2 YYREEE (reference sequence). The CDR3 runs to 14 residues. While unrecorded immune exposures were likely, the donors were nominally healthy when sampled. Concerning this clone: Antigen unknown.

The PCR employed 60 Vbeta primers together with 13 Jbeta primers. Assay: immunoSEQ multiplex PCR; the TCRdb copy retains only in-frame clones and omits some. Of under 300,000 clones in the sample, 86% were seen once. Findings and limits, study-wide: The study reported that TCR beta sequences accurately predicted HLA-A and HLA-B alleles in most subjects. The study labeled more than 150 TCR beta chains cytomegalovirus-associated.

This sequence was found in a man aged 35 to 55 in good health and CMV-seropositive. Sequencing was performed on PBMCs. The chain combines TRBV5-4 with TRBJ2-7, with a tentative D call TRBD1 (5 bases). The CDR3 is CASSLTIREGEQYF. In DNA, the CDR3 is TGTGCCAGCAGCTTGACGATCAGGGAAGGCGAGCAGTACTTC.